This is a list of T cell receptor beta chains from one sample in a study of blood T cells in healthy people across ages. MiXCR, applied by TCRdb to the 5' RACE reads, yields one record per CDR3 protein. The sample holds approximately 780,000 distinct CDR3 sequences, about 26% seen once. Separately, the same data were catalogued under a study of T cells of mothers and their children.

The sequencing input was blood. Receptors originate from a boy between 5 and 17 years old in good health. Each CDR3 is given with its conserved first and last residue. A D gene is named only where the DNA matches it firmly. Part of the rows lack a size; the others show once, few, many or a class for expanded clones.

d_call: TRBD1
v_call: TRBV7-9
clone_size: .
j_call: TRBJ2-2
cdr3_nt: TGTGCCAGCAGTCACCCGGACAGGACGAACACCGGGGAGCTGTTTTTT
cdr3_aa: CASSHPDRTNTGELFF

d_call: .
v_call: TRBV2
clone_size: .
j_call: TRBJ2-5
cdr3_nt: TGTGCCAGCAGTGGCTATGACAGGAAGGTTCGGGAGACCCAGTACTTC
cdr3_aa: CASSGYDRKVRETQYF

d_call: .
v_call: TRBV20-1
clone_size: many
j_call: TRBJ2-5
cdr3_nt: TGCAGTGGGGGGTCTACGGTCACCACAGAAGAGACCCAGTACTTC
cdr3_aa: CSGGSTVTTEETQYF

d_call: TRBD2
v_call: TRBV9
clone_size: few
j_call: TRBJ2-5
cdr3_nt: TGTGCCGGCAGCGAGTTAGCGGGCCCCCAAGAGACCCAGTACTTC
cdr3_aa: CAGSELAGPQETQYF

d_call: .
v_call: TRBV20-1
clone_size: .
j_call: TRBJ2-7
cdr3_nt: TGCAGTGCTAGGGATACCAGGGTTAACTCCTACGAGCAGTACTTC
cdr3_aa: CSARDTRVNSYEQYF

d_call: .
v_call: TRBV24-1
clone_size: few
j_call: TRBJ2-5
cdr3_nt: TGTGCCACCAGCGAATCGGGAACAGAACAAGAGACCCAGTACTTC
cdr3_aa: CATSESGTEQETQYF

d_call: .
v_call: TRBV3-1
clone_size: .
j_call: TRBJ1-1
cdr3_nt: TGTGCCAGCAGCCAAGCTGCGGCGAACACTGAAGCTTTCTTT
cdr3_aa: CASSQAAANTEAFF

d_call: TRBD1
v_call: TRBV7-9
clone_size: .
j_call: TRBJ2-5
cdr3_nt: TGTGCCAGCAGCCCCCGGGACAGAGACCAAGAGACCCAGTACTTC
cdr3_aa: CASSPRDRDQETQYF

d_call: TRBD1
v_call: TRBV11-3
clone_size: few
j_call: TRBJ2-7
cdr3_nt: TGTGCCAGCAGCTTACATACCGGGACAGGCACCTACGAGCAGTACTTC
cdr3_aa: CASSLHTGTGTYEQYF

d_call: .
v_call: TRBV24-1
clone_size: .
j_call: TRBJ2-3
cdr3_nt: TGTGTCACCAGTGACCCAGCAACAGATACGCAGTATTTT
cdr3_aa: CVTSDPATDTQYF

d_call: .
v_call: TRBV3-1
clone_size: once
j_call: TRBJ2-5
cdr3_nt: TGTGCCAGCAGCCAAGGTCTCGTAAGACAGGTACTTGAGACCCAGTACTTC
cdr3_aa: CASSQGLVRQVLETQYF

d_call: TRBD1
v_call: TRBV7-9
clone_size: .
j_call: TRBJ1-2
cdr3_nt: TGTGCCAGCAGCAGAGAGAGACAGGGTGGCTACACCTTC
cdr3_aa: CASSRERQGGYTF

d_call: .
v_call: TRBV5-1
clone_size: .
j_call: TRBJ1-2
cdr3_nt: TGCGCCAGCAGCTTGGGTCCGGTCGAGATTGGCTACACCTTC
cdr3_aa: CASSLGPVEIGYTF

d_call: TRBD1
v_call: TRBV12-3/TRBV12-4
clone_size: .
j_call: TRBJ1-3
cdr3_nt: TGTGCCAGCAGCGCACAGGGGTGGTCTGGAAACACCATATATTTT
cdr3_aa: CASSAQGWSGNTIYF

d_call: .
v_call: TRBV15
clone_size: .
j_call: TRBJ2-5
cdr3_nt: TGTGCCACCAGCAGAGTCGCGACAGAAGAGACCCAGTACTTC
cdr3_aa: CATSRVATEETQYF

d_call: TRBD2
v_call: TRBV5-1
clone_size: .
j_call: TRBJ2-3
cdr3_nt: TGCGCCAGTAGCTCCAGCGGGGGGCCCAACACAGATACGCAGTATTTT
cdr3_aa: CASSSSGGPNTDTQYF

d_call: TRBD1
v_call: TRBV3-1
clone_size: .
j_call: TRBJ1-2
cdr3_nt: TGTGCCAGCAGCCTCAGGGGGCAAGAAGGCTACACCTTC
cdr3_aa: CASSLRGQEGYTF

d_call: TRBD1
v_call: TRBV30
clone_size: .
j_call: TRBJ2-7
cdr3_nt: TGTGCCTTGGGACAGGGCGACTACGAGCAGTACTTC
cdr3_aa: CALGQGDYEQYF

d_call: TRBD2
v_call: TRBV5-1
clone_size: .
j_call: TRBJ2-3
cdr3_nt: TGCGCCAGCAAGAGCTGGACTAGCGGAGATACGCAGTATTTT
cdr3_aa: CASKSWTSGDTQYF

d_call: .
v_call: TRBV7-9
clone_size: once
j_call: TRBJ2-7
cdr3_nt: TGTGCCAGCAGCTTAGCCAGTACCCCGCTCGAGCAGTACTTC
cdr3_aa: CASSLASTPLEQYF

d_call: .
v_call: TRBV7-9
clone_size: many
j_call: TRBJ2-5
cdr3_nt: TGTGCCAGCAGCTTAGCGACGGAGAAAGAGACCCAGTACTTC
cdr3_aa: CASSLATEKETQYF

d_call: .
v_call: TRBV2
clone_size: .
j_call: TRBJ2-1
cdr3_nt: TGTGCCAGCTGGATGAGAAATGAGCAGTTCTTC
cdr3_aa: CASWMRNEQFF

d_call: TRBD2
v_call: TRBV15
clone_size: few
j_call: TRBJ2-7
cdr3_nt: TGTGCCACCAGCAGAGATGGACTAGGAGGCGACGAGCAGTACTTC
cdr3_aa: CATSRDGLGGDEQYF

d_call: TRBD2
v_call: TRBV29-1
clone_size: .
j_call: TRBJ2-3
cdr3_nt: TGCAGCGTCCGTAGGGGCCTAGCGGGGGGTTCTTCAGATACGCAGTATTTT
cdr3_aa: CSVRRGLAGGSSDTQYF

d_call: .
v_call: TRBV20-1
clone_size: many
j_call: TRBJ2-5
cdr3_nt: TGCAGTGCTGTGTCAGCGGAGAAATTAGAGACCCAGTACTTC
cdr3_aa: CSAVSAEKLETQYF

d_call: TRBD2
v_call: TRBV11-2
clone_size: few
j_call: TRBJ2-2
cdr3_nt: TGTGCCAGCAGTCGTCCGGCTGGCGGGGGTTACACCGGGGAGCTGTTTTTT
cdr3_aa: CASSRPAGGGYTGELFF

d_call: TRBD2
v_call: TRBV2
clone_size: many
j_call: TRBJ2-5
cdr3_nt: TGTGCCAGCAGTCGACTAGCGGGGGGAGAGACCCAGTACTTC
cdr3_aa: CASSRLAGGETQYF

d_call: TRBD1
v_call: TRBV6-1
clone_size: few
j_call: TRBJ2-1
cdr3_nt: TGTGCCAGCAGGCGGGACAGGGGAATGAGCAATGAGCAGTTCTTC
cdr3_aa: CASRRDRGMSNEQFF

d_call: .
v_call: TRBV18
clone_size: .
j_call: TRBJ1-1
cdr3_nt: TGTGCCAGCTCACCCAGACAGGACTTGAACACTGAAGCTTTCTTT
cdr3_aa: CASSPRQDLNTEAFF

d_call: .
v_call: TRBV29-1
clone_size: .
j_call: TRBJ1-2
cdr3_nt: TGCAGCGTTGAAGGAAGGGGCTACACCTTC
cdr3_aa: CSVEGRGYTF

d_call: TRBD2
v_call: TRBV6-5
clone_size: few
j_call: TRBJ2-5
cdr3_nt: TGTGCCAGCAGTTCCCCGGGGGGGACCCAGTACTTC
cdr3_aa: CASSSPGGTQYF

d_call: .
v_call: TRBV29-1
clone_size: few
j_call: TRBJ2-2
cdr3_nt: TGCAGCGCCCCCGTGGGGTCCGGGGAGCTGTTTTTT
cdr3_aa: CSAPVGSGELFF

d_call: .
v_call: TRBV20-1
clone_size: .
j_call: TRBJ2-5
cdr3_nt: TGCAGTGCTGCTGGCAGGGGAGGCGAGACCCAGTACTTC
cdr3_aa: CSAAGRGGETQYF

d_call: .
v_call: TRBV28
clone_size: few
j_call: TRBJ1-4
cdr3_nt: TGTGCCAGCACCCCACAAGCAACTAATGAAAAACTGTTTTTT
cdr3_aa: CASTPQATNEKLFF

d_call: .
v_call: TRBV29-1
clone_size: .
j_call: TRBJ2-2
cdr3_nt: TGCAGCGTTGAAGCCAGAACACCCGGGGAGCTGTTTTTT
cdr3_aa: CSVEARTPGELFF

d_call: .
v_call: TRBV27
clone_size: .
j_call: TRBJ2-3
cdr3_nt: TGTGCCAGCAGTTTTAAGGGGTTAATAGATACGCAGTATTTT
cdr3_aa: CASSFKGLIDTQYF

d_call: .
v_call: TRBV29-1
clone_size: few
j_call: TRBJ2-5
cdr3_nt: TGCAGCGTCGAAAGTACAGTCGGACGGATCCAAGAGACCCAGTACTTC
cdr3_aa: CSVESTVGRIQETQYF

d_call: .
v_call: TRBV20-1
clone_size: once
j_call: TRBJ1-4
cdr3_nt: TGCAGTGCTCTACTCGGCAGGGTTGGGGAAAAACTGTTTTTT
cdr3_aa: CSALLGRVGEKLFF

d_call: TRBD1
v_call: TRBV12-3/TRBV12-4
clone_size: .
j_call: TRBJ2-7
cdr3_nt: TGTGCCAGCAGGGAACAGGGGAAGACCTACGAGCAGTACTTC
cdr3_aa: CASREQGKTYEQYF

d_call: .
v_call: TRBV24-1
clone_size: .
j_call: TRBJ1-1
cdr3_nt: TGTGCCCCAGACAAAGCTGCGGCGGGAGGTTGTCGGAACACTGAAGCTTTCTTT
cdr3_aa: CAPDKAAAGGCRNTEAFF

d_call: TRBD2
v_call: TRBV2
clone_size: .
j_call: TRBJ2-3
cdr3_nt: TGTGCCAGCAGTGAAGCGCTTTTAAGGAGACTAGCGGGGCCCACAGATACGCAGTATTTT
cdr3_aa: CASSEALLRRLAGPTDTQYF

d_call: .
v_call: TRBV7-3
clone_size: many
j_call: TRBJ2-1
cdr3_nt: TGTGCCAGCAGCCCCAGGGGAGGTGAGCAGTTCTTC
cdr3_aa: CASSPRGGEQFF

d_call: .
v_call: TRBV29-1
clone_size: .
j_call: TRBJ2-1
cdr3_nt: TGCAGGTCAGACCTCCTCGGGATGGACAATGAGCAGTTCTTC
cdr3_aa: CRSDLLGMDNEQFF

d_call: TRBD2
v_call: TRBV11-1
clone_size: .
j_call: TRBJ2-1
cdr3_nt: TGTGCCAGCAGCTTAACGTTAGCGGGGGGCCTGGATGAGCAGTTCTTC
cdr3_aa: CASSLTLAGGLDEQFF

d_call: .
v_call: TRBV7-7
clone_size: .
j_call: TRBJ1-2
cdr3_nt: TGTGCTAGCAGCTTAGGCCAGGGAGACTACACCTTC
cdr3_aa: CASSLGQGDYTF

d_call: TRBD1
v_call: TRBV6-1
clone_size: few
j_call: TRBJ2-5
cdr3_nt: TGTGCCAGCAGGAGAAACCGGGACAGGGCCTCCCAAGAGACCCAGTACTTC
cdr3_aa: CASRRNRDRASQETQYF

d_call: TRBD2
v_call: TRBV7-9
clone_size: .
j_call: TRBJ2-5
cdr3_nt: TGTGCCAGCAGCTTAAGCGGGGGGGCCGTTGAGACCCAGTACTTC
cdr3_aa: CASSLSGGAVETQYF

d_call: TRBD1
v_call: TRBV5-1
clone_size: .
j_call: TRBJ2-5
cdr3_nt: TGCGCCAGCAGCCCTCAGGGGACAGGGACGTCGGAGACCCAGTACTTC
cdr3_aa: CASSPQGTGTSETQYF

d_call: TRBD1
v_call: TRBV28
clone_size: .
j_call: TRBJ1-3
cdr3_nt: TGTGCCAGCACCCTTACAGGGGTTGGAAACACCATATATTTT
cdr3_aa: CASTLTGVGNTIYF